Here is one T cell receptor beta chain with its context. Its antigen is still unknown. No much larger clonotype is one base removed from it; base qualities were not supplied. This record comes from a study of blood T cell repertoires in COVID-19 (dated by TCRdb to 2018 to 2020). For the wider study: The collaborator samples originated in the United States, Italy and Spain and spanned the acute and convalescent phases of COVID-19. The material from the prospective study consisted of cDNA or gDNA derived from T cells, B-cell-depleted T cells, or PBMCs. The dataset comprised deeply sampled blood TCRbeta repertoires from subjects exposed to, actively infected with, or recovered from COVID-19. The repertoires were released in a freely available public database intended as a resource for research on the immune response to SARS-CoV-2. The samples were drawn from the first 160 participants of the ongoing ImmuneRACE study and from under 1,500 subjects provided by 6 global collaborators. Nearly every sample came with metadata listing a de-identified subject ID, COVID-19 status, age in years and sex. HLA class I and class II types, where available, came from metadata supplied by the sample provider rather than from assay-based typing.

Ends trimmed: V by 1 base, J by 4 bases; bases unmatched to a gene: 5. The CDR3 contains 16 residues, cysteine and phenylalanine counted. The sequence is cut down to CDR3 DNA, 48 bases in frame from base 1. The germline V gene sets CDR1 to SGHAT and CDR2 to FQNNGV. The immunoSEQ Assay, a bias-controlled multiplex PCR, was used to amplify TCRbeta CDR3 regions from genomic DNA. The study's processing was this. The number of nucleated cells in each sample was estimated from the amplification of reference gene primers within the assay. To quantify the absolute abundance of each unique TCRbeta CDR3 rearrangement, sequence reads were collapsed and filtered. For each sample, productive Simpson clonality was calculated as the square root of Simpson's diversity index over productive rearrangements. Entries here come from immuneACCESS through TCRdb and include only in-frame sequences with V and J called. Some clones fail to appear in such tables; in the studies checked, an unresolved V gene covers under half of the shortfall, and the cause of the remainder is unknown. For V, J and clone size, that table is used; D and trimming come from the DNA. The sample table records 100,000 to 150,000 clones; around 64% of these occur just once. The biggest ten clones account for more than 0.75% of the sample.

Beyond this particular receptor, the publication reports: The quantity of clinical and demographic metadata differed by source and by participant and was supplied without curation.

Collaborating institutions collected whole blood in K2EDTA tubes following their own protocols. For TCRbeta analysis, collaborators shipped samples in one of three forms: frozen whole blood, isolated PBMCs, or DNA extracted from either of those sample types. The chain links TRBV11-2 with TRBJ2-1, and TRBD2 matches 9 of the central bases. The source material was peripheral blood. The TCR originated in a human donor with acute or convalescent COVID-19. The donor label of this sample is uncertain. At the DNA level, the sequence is TGTGCCAGCAGCTTAGGGGGGGGACTAGCTTACAATGAGCAGTTCTTC. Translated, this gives CASSLGGGLAYNEQFF.